Below, one TCR beta chain is given with its context. The CDR3 totals 14 residues. Germline V gives CDR1 MNHNY, CDR2 SVGAGI (reference sequence). Amplification used 60 Vbeta primers and 13 Jbeta primers. Profiling relied on immunoSEQ multiplex PCR, and the TCRdb table lists in-frame clones only, not all of them. Seen here are some 190,000 clones, more than 75% observed once, and the top ten hold roughly 2.5%. The data were obtained in a study of cytomegalovirus exposure and HLA in healthy donors. This chain connects TRBV6-6 to TRBJ2-5; D is perhaps TRBD1 (6 bases). The closer fit of TRBJ2-7 to the DNA end suggests the J call may be wrong. This TCR was recovered from a woman aged 30 to 39 in good health and CMV-seropositive. The sample taken for sequencing was PBMCs. The DNA of the CDR3 is TGTGCCAGCAGACCGGACAGTCGCTCCTACGAGCAGTACTTC. Amino acids: CASRPDSRSYEQYF.